The 14 T cell receptor beta chains presented below share a single source sample, sequenced in a study of shared clonotypes between healthy human individuals. Assay used: immunoSEQ multiplex PCR; TCRdb lists only in-frame clones, some missing. The sample consists of about 600,000 clones, approximately 97% of them appearing once. Material for sequencing was naive CD4+ T cells sorted from blood. As for subset: CD45RA+ positively selected. Receptors were obtained from a woman aged 30 to 39 in good health.

This clone was observed a handful of times. This rearrangement joins TRBV7-9 to TRBJ1-5; D uncertain. Trimming cost V 3 bases and J 1 base, with 7 bases left between them. This CDR3 has 14 amino acids. CDR1 and CDR2 from the germline V gene are SEHNR and FQNEAQ (reference sequence). This chain's CDR3 is CASSLMGSNQPQHF. DNA for the CDR3: TGTGCCAGCAGCTTGATGGGAAGCAATCAGCCCCAGCATTTT.

This chain joins TRBV19 and TRBJ2-2; D may be TRBD1 (6 bases). Trimming stripped 2 bases from V and 4 bases from J, with 11 bases between. Germline V gives CDR1 LNHDA, CDR2 SQIVND (reference sequence). The CDR3 runs to 15 residues. DNA for the CDR3: TGTGCCAGTAGTATACAGGGACAAGTCACCGGGGAGCTGTTTTTT. Its protein product is CASSIQGQVTGELFF.

The chain couples TRBV19 to TRBJ2-2, with 8 bases fitting TRBD1. The CDR3 contains 14 residues. Per the germline V gene, CDR1 is LNHDA and CDR2 is SQIVND (reference sequence). Germline trimming cut 6 bases from V and 1 base from J; bases unmatched to any gene: 1. The CDR3 nucleotides read TGTGCCAGTAGCGACAGGGGGAACACCGGGGAGCTGTTTTTT. It codes for CASSDRGNTGELFF.

This rearrangement joins TRBV14 to TRBJ2-7; tentative D call: TRBD1 (5 bases). CDR3 length: 14 amino acids. Germline-derived CDR1 and CDR2 are SGHDN and FVKESK. The V and J ends lost 1 base and 5 bases respectively, with 12 bases between them. CDR3 coding DNA: TGTGCCAGCAGCCAAGTTGGCAGGGCTGACGAGCAGTACTTC. This gives the protein CASSQVGRADEQYF.

The genes are TRBV25-1 and TRBJ2-2; D gene uncertain. There are 12 residues in the CDR3. CDR1 and CDR2 from the germline V gene are MGHDK and SYGVNS. With 3 bases removed from V and 7 bases from J, the gap between germline ends came to 6 bases. The CDR3 sequence is CASSDPGGELFF. The CDR3 nucleotides are TGTGCCAGCAGTGATCCAGGCGGGGAGCTGTTTTTT.

The chain recombines TRBV19 with TRBJ2-5; the match to TRBD1 covers 9 bases. Looked up from germline, CDR1 is LNHDA and CDR2 is SQIVND (reference sequence). The length of the CDR3 is 12 residues. Germline trimming cut 9 bases from V and 3 bases from J; bases unmatched to any gene: 2. The chain's CDR3 is CASRDREETQYF. CDR3 DNA: TGTGCCAGCCGGGACAGGGAAGAGACCCAGTACTTC.

V and J are TRBV4-2 and TRBJ2-1; 7 positions agree with TRBD2. V gave up 0 bases and J gave up 4 bases; unmatched junction bases: 12. The CDR3 length is 18 residues. CDR1 and CDR2 from the germline V gene are LGHNA and YNFKEQ. CDR3 in amino acids: CASSQDPAGLAAYNEQFF. The CDR3 region has the DNA TGTGCCAGCAGCCAAGATCCCGCGGGCCTAGCGGCTTACAATGAGCAGTTCTTC.

J is TRBJ1-5 and V is TRBV4-2; D unresolved. V was trimmed by 1 base and J by 5 bases, leaving 15 bases between them. The V gene's germline CDR1 is LGHNA and CDR2 YNFKEQ. This CDR3 contains 16 residues. CDR3 nucleotides: TGTGCCAGCAGCCAAGGTGAAGCCCCCGTGGATCAGCCCCAGCATTTT. It translates to CASSQGEAPVDQPQHF.

For the CDR3, the DNA is TGTGCCAGCAGCCGCACAGGATATACGCAGTATTTT. It specifies CASSRTGYTQYF. The V call is TRBV14, the J call TRBJ2-3; D is possibly TRBD1 (5 bases). Per germline, CDR1 SGHDN and CDR2 FVKESK. The length of the CDR3 is 12 residues. The V end lost 4 bases, the J end lost 7 bases, and 9 bases lay between the germline ends. The complete variable domain, with remaining parts taken from reference TRBV14 and TRBJ2-3, reads EAGVTQFPSHSVIEKGQTVTLRCDPISGHDNLYWYRRVMGKEIKFLLHFVKESKQDESGMPNNRFLAERTGGTYSTLKVQPAELEDSGVYFCASSRTGYTQYFGPGTRLTVL.

V and J are TRBV28 and TRBJ2-5; 11 nucleotides line up with TRBD1. The better agreement between TRBJ2-7 and the DNA end casts doubt on the J call. Looked up from germline, CDR1 is MDHEN and CDR2 is SYDVKM. This CDR3 is built from 17 residues. CDR3 DNA: TGTGCCAGCAGTTTCGGGGGACAGGGGGTTGGGAACTACGAGCAGTACTTC. This sequence encodes CASSFGGQGVGNYEQYF.

This rearrangement joins TRBV28 to TRBJ1-3; D is uncertain. V was shortened by 5 bases and J by 4 bases, with 9 bases between the two germline ends. The length of the CDR3 is 13 residues. Germline assignment: CDR1 MDHEN and CDR2 SYDVKM. CDR3 in DNA: TGTGCCAGCAGTGCGTTATCGGGAAACACCATATATTTT. Its protein product is CASSALSGNTIYF.

V is TRBV5-1 and J is TRBJ2-5; TRBD1 aligns across 7 bases. With the DNA end fitting TRBJ2-7 better, the J assignment may be wrong. CDR3 size: 15 residues. Germline loops: CDR1 SGHRS, CDR2 YFSETQ. In nucleotides, the CDR3 is TGCGCCAGCAGCTCGGGACAGTTAACCCCCTACGAGCAGTACTTC. It is translated as CASSSGQLTPYEQYF.

The V gene is TRBV7-9, the J gene TRBJ2-7; D perhaps matches TRBD2 (6 bases). The CDR3 is 16 amino acids. CDR1 is SEHNR and CDR2 is FQNEAQ in the germline V gene (reference sequence). V was shortened by 1 base and J by 7 bases, with 20 bases between the two germline ends. The CDR3 sequence is CASSLGLGGSLGEQYF. DNA for the CDR3: TGTGCCAGCAGCTTAGGACTCGGAGGGTCTTTAGGGGAGCAGTACTTC.

As to this clone: The sample contains more than one DNA sequence encoding this CDR3. The chain combines TRBV2 with TRBJ2-2, with D uncertain. V dropped 0 bases and J dropped 0 bases, with 2 bases sitting between them. This CDR3 is 14 amino acids long. The germline V gene encodes CDR1 SNHLY and CDR2 FYNNEI. The CDR3 DNA is TGTGCCAGCAGTGAAGCCGCGAACACCGGGGAGCTGTTTTTT. Translated, it gives CASSEAANTGELFF.